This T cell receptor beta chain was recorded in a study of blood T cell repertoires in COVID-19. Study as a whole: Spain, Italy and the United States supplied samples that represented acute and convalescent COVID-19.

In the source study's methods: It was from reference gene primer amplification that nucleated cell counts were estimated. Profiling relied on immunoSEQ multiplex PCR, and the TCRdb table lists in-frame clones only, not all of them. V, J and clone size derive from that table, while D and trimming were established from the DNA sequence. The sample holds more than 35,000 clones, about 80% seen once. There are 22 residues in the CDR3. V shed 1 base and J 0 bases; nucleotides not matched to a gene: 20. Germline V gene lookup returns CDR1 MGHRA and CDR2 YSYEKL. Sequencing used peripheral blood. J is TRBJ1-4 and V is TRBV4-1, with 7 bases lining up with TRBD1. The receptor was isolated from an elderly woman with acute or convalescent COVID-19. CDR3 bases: TGCGCCAGCAGCCAAGGCCCCCTTCGACAGGGTGTCAGGCGCACAACTAATGAAAAACTGTTTTTT. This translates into CASSQGPLRQGVRRTTNEKLFF.